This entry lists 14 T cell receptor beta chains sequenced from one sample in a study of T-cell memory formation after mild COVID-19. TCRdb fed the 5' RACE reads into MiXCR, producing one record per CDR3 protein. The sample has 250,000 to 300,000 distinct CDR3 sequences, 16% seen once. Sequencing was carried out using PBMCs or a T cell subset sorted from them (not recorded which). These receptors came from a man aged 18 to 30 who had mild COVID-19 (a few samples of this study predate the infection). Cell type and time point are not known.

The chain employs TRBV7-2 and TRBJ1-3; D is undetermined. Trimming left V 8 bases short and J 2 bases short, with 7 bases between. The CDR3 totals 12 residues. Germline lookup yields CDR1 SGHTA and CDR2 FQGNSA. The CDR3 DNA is TGTGCCAGCCAGAGGACTGGAAACACCATATATTTT. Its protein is CASQRTGNTIYF. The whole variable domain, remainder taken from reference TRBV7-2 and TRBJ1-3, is GAGVSQSPSNKVTEKGKDVELRCDPISGHTALYWYRQSLGQGLEFLIYFQGNSAPDKSGLPSDRFSAERTGGSVSTLTIQRTQQEDSAVYLCASQRTGNTIYFGEGSWLTVV.

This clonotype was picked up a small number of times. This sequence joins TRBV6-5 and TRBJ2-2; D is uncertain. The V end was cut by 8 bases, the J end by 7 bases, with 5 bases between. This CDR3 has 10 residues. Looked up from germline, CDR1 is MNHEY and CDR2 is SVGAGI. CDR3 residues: CASGGGELFF. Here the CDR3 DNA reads TGTGCCAGCGGCGGCGGGGAGCTGTTTTTT.

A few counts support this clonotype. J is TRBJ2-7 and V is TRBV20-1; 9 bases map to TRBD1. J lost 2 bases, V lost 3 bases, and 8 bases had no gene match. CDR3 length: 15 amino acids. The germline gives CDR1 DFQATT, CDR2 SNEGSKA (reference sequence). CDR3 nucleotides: TGCAGTGCTAGGGACGGGACAGGGCCCCCCTACGAGCAGTACGTC. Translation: CSARDGTGPPYEQYV.

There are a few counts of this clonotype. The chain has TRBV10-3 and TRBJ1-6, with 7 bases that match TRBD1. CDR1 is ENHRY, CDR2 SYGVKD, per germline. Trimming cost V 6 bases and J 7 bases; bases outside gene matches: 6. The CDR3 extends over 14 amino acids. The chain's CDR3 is CAIRTGTSNSPLHF. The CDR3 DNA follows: TGTGCCATCAGGACAGGGACGTCGAATTCACCCCTCCACTTT.

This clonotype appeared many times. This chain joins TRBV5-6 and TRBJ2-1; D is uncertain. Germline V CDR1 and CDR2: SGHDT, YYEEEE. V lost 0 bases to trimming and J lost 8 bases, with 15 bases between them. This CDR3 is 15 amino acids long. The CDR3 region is CASSLVVANRHEQFF. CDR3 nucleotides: TGTGCCAGCAGCTTGGTCGTGGCTAATCGTCATGAGCAGTTCTTC.

CDR3 bases: TGTGCCAGCAGCTTTGGACCGAGCGGGGGGGCCATTGGGGAGCTGTTTTTT. Protein product: CASSFGPSGGAIGELFF. V usage is TRBV5-4 and J usage is TRBJ2-2; the match to TRBD2 covers 10 bases. V lost 2 bases, J lost 8 bases, and 12 bases stayed unmatched. CDR3 length: 17 residues. The germline V gene encodes CDR1 SGHNT and CDR2 YYREEE (reference sequence).

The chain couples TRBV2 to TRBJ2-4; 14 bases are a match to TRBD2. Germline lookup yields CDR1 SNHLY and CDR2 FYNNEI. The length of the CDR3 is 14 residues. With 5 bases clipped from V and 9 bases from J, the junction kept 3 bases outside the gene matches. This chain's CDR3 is CASSKGLAGGIQYF. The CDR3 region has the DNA TGTGCCAGCAGTAAAGGACTAGCGGGGGGCATTCAGTACTTC.

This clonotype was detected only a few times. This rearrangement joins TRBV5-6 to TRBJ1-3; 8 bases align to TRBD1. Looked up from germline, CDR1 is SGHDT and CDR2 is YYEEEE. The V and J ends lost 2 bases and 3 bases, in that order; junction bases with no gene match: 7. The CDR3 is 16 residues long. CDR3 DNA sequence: TGTGCCAGCAGCTTTTGGACAGGGAATATTGGAAACACCATATATTTT. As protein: CASSFWTGNIGNTIYF.

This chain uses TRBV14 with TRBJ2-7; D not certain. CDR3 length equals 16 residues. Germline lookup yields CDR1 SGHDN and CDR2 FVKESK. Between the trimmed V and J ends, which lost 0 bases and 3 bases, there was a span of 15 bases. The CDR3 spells CASSQDSGRYNYEQYF. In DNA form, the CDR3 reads TGTGCCAGCAGCCAAGACTCGGGCAGATACAACTACGAGCAGTACTTC.

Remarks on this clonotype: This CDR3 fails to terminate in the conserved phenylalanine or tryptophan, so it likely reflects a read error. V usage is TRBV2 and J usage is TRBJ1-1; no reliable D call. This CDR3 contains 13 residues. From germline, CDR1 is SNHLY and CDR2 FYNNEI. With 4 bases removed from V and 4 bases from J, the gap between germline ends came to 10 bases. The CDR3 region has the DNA TGTGCCAGCAGTGGAGACGGCGGCACTGAAGCTTTCTTG. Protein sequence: CASSGDGGTEAFL.

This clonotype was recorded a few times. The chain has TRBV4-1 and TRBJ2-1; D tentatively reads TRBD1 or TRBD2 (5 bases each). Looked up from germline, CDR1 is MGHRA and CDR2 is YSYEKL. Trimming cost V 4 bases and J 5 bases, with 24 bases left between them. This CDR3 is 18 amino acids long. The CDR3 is CASSRQRKDRGLDNEQFF. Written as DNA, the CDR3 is TGCGCCAGCAGCCGACAACGGAAAGACAGAGGGTTGGACAATGAGCAGTTCTTC.

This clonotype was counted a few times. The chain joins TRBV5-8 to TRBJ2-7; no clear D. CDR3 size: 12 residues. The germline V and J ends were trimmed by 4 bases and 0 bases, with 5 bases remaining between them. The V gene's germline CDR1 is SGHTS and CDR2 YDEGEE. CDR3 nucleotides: TGTGCCAGCAGCGTACTCTCCTACGAGCAGTACTTC. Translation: CASSVLSYEQYF.

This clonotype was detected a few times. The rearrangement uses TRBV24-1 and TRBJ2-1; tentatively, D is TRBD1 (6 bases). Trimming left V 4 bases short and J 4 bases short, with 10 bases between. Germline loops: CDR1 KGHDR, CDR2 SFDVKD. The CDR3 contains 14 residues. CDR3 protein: CATSEGTPYNEQFF. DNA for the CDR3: TGTGCCACCAGTGAGGGGACACCTTACAATGAGCAGTTCTTC.

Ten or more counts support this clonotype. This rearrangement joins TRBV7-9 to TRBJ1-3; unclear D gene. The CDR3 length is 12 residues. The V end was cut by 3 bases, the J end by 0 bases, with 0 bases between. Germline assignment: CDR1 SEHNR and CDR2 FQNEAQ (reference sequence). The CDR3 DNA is TGTGCCAGCAGCTTCTCTGGAAACACCATATATTTT. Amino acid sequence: CASSFSGNTIYF.